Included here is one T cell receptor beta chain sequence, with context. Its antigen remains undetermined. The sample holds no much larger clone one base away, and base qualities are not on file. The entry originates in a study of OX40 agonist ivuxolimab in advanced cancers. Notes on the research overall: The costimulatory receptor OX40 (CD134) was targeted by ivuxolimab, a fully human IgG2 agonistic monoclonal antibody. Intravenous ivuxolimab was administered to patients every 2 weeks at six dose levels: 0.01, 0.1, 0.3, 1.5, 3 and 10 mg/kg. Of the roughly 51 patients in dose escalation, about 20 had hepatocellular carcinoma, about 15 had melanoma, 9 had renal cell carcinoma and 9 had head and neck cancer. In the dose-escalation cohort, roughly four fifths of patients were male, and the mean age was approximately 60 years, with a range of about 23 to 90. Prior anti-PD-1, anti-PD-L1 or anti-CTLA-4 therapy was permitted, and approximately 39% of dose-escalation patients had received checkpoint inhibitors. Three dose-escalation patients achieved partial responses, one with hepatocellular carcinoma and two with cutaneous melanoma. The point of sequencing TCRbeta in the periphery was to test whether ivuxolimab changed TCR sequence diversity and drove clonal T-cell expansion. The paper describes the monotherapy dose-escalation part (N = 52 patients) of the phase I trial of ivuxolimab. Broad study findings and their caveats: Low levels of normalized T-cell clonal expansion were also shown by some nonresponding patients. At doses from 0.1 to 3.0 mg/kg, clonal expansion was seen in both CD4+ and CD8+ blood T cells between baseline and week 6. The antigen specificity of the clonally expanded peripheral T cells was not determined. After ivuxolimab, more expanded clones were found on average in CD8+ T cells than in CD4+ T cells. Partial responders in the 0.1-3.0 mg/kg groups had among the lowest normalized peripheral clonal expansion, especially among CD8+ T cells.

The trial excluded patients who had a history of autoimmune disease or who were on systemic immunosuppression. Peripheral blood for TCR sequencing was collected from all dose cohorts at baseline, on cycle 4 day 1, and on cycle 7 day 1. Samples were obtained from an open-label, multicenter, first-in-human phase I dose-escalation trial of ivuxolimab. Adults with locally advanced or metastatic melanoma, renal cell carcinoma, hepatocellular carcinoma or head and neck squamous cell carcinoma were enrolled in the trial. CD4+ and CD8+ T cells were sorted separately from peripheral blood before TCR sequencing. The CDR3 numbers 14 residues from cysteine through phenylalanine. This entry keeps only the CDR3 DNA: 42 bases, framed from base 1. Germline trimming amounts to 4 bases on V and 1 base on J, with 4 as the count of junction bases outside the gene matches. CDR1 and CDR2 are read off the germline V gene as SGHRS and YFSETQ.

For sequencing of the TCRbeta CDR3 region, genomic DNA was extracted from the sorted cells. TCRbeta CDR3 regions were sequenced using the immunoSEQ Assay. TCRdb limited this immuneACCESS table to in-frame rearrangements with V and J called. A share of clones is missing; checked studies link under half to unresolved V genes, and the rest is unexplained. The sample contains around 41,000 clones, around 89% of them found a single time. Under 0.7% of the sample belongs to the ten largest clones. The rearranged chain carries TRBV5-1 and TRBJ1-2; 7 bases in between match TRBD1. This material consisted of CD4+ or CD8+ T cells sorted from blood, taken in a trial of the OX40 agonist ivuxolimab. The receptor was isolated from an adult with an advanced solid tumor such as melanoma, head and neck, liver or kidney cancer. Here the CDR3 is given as CASSLDRVNYGYTF. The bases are TGCGCCAGCAGCCTCGACAGGGTTAACTATGGCTACACCTTC.